The 30 T cell receptor beta chains reported below all come from one sample, sequenced in a study of blood T cell repertoires in COVID-19. Clones were sequenced by immunoSEQ multiplex PCR, and TCRdb holds only the in-frame ones, with some missing. In the table there are 180,000 or so clones, around four fifths of which are singletons. The sample was peripheral blood. The receptors originated from an elderly woman with active or convalescent COVID-19.

The chain carries TRBV27 and TRBJ2-7; 8 positions match TRBD2. From germline, CDR1 is MNHEY and CDR2 SMNVEV (reference sequence). V shed 3 bases, J shed 3 bases, and the junction held 4 bases outside the gene matches. The CDR3 spans 14 residues. In DNA, the CDR3 is TGTGCCAGCAGTTTTACTAGCGGTAACTACGAGCAGTACTTC. It encodes CASSFTSGNYEQYF.

This chain connects TRBV7-9 to TRBJ1-3; 9 nucleotides agree with TRBD1. This CDR3 is built from 18 residues. The germline CDR1 and CDR2 sequences are SEHNR and FQNEAQ (reference sequence). Trimming removed 5 bases from V and 0 bases from J; junction bases left unmatched: 11. CDR3 sequence (DNA): TGTGCCAGCAGCCCTCCGGGACAGGGTTACCTCTCTGGAAACACCATATATTTT. Its translation: CASSPPGQGYLSGNTIYF.

This clone was seen once. The gene calls are TRBV10-3 and TRBJ2-2; possible D gene TRBD2, 5 bases. Trimming removed 4 bases at V and 7 bases at J, with 7 bases between. CDR1 is ENHRY, CDR2 SYGVKD, per germline. The CDR3 covers 12 residues. The CDR3 loop reads CAISAEVGELFF. CDR3 coding DNA: TGTGCCATCAGTGCGGAGGTCGGGGAGCTGTTTTTT.

The rearrangement uses TRBV9 and TRBJ2-7, with 12 positions matching TRBD2. The CDR3 consists of 16 residues. Germline V gene data show CDR1 as SGDLS and CDR2 as YYNGEE. V was clipped by 4 bases and J by 0 bases; unmatched bases: 5. CDR3 amino acids: CASSSGLAGSSYEQYF. The CDR3, as DNA: TGTGCCAGCAGCTCTGGACTAGCGGGGAGCTCCTACGAGCAGTACTTC.

CDR3 protein: CASSVYSGGGTDTQYF. For the CDR3, the DNA is TGTGCCAGCAGTGTGTATAGCGGGGGGGGGACAGATACGCAGTATTTT. The chain is built from TRBV6-1 and TRBJ2-3; the match to TRBD2 covers 11 bases. This CDR3 spans 16 amino acids. V lost 4 bases and J lost 3; bases outside the gene matches: 6. Germline assignment: CDR1 MNHNS and CDR2 SASEGT.

This sequence joins TRBV27 and TRBJ1-2; 8 positions agree with TRBD1. Trimming cost V 11 bases and J 2 bases; bases outside gene matches: 10. The germline V gene encodes CDR1 MNHEY and CDR2 SMNVEV (reference sequence). The CDR3 runs to 14 residues. The CDR3 nucleotides read TGTGCCGGAAGTCCCAGGGGGCAGAACTATGGCTACACCTTC. Translating gives CAGSPRGQNYGYTF.

V and J are TRBV5-5 and TRBJ1-1; 9 bases match TRBD1. V gave up 4 bases and J gave up 4 bases; unmatched junction bases: 8. The CDR3 extends over 15 amino acids. Germline assignment: CDR1 SGHKS and CDR2 YYEKEE (reference sequence). CDR3 nucleotides: TGTGCCAGCAGCCCAGGACAGGGGAGCCGCACTGAAGCTTTCTTT. Translation gives CASSPGQGSRTEAFF.

For this clone: Compared with germline, one end of the junction differs, possibly owing to a read error. The V and J genes are TRBV24-1 and TRBJ2-1; possible D gene TRBD1, 7 bases. Per germline, CDR1 KGHDR and CDR2 SFDVKD. The CDR3 has 18 residues. This CDR3 reads CATSDSSRGVGPYNEQFF. In nucleotides, the CDR3 is TGTGCCACCAGCGATTCAAGCAGGGGGGTTGGGCCCTACAATGAGCAGTTCTTC.

This chain joins TRBV7-2 and TRBJ2-1, with D perhaps matching TRBD2 (6 bases). V was trimmed by 5 bases and J by 0 bases, leaving 11 bases between them. CDR1 is SGHTA, CDR2 FQGNSA, per germline. The CDR3 is 15 amino acids. DNA for the CDR3: TGTGCCAGCAGCCGGGACTCGAGCTCCTACAATGAGCAGTTCTTC. Protein sequence: CASSRDSSSYNEQFF. Using reference TRBV7-2 and TRBJ2-1 for the parts outside the CDR3, the full variable domain is GAGVSQSPSNKVTEKGKDVELRCDPISGHTALYWYRQSLGQGLEFLIYFQGNSAPDKSGLPSDRFSAERTGGSVSTLTIQRTQQEDSAVYLCASSRDSSSYNEQFFGPGTRLTVL.

The chain employs TRBV7-9 and TRBJ2-7, with D possibly being TRBD2 (6 bases). V lost 5 bases, J lost 0 bases, and 14 bases lay in between. CDR1 and CDR2 from the germline V gene are SEHNR and FQNEAQ (reference sequence). The CDR3 is made up of 15 amino acids. The CDR3 nucleotides read TGTGCCAGCAGCACCGGGACTGGGAGCTCCTACGAGCAGTACTTC. As protein: CASSTGTGSSYEQYF.

V gene TRBV30 combines with J gene TRBJ1-5, with 7 nucleotides matching TRBD1. The CDR3 consists of 13 residues. Trimming took 7 bases from V and 4 from J; bases not matched to a gene: 7. Per the germline V gene, CDR1 is GTSNPN and CDR2 is SVGIG (reference sequence). The CDR3 DNA reads TGTGCCTTCGGGACAGCTCTTAATCAGCCCCAGCATTTT. This translates into CAFGTALNQPQHF.

The chain uses TRBV5-1 and TRBJ2-7, with D perhaps matching TRBD1 (5 bases). The V end lost 2 bases, the J end lost 3 bases, and 15 bases lay between the germline ends. This CDR3 contains 15 residues. Germline V gene sequence: CDR1 SGHRS, CDR2 YFSETQ. The CDR3 nucleotides read TGCGCCAGCAGCTTTAATCCCGGACAACTCTACGAGCAGTACTTC. Amino acids: CASSFNPGQLYEQYF.

The J gene is TRBJ1-2, the V gene TRBV19; 8 positions match TRBD1. CDR3 length equals 15 residues. Germline CDR1 reads LNHDA; CDR2 reads SQIVND (reference sequence). After removal of 6 bases from V and 1 base from J, the junction contained 7 bases not matched to a gene. The CDR3 loop reads CASSAGTGRNYGYTF. CDR3 in DNA: TGTGCCAGTAGCGCGGGGACAGGCCGTAACTATGGCTACACCTTC.

This CDR3 is CASSVSDTQYF. The CDR3 DNA is TGTGCCAGTAGTGTGTCGGATACGCAGTATTTT. The V and J genes are TRBV19 and TRBJ2-3; D is ambiguous. The CDR3 contains 11 residues. Germline-derived CDR1 and CDR2 are LNHDA and SQIVND (reference sequence). V gave up 5 bases and J gave up 6 bases, with 6 bases separating them.

The chain combines TRBV24-1 with TRBJ2-3; D gene ambiguous. The V end lost 7 bases, the J end lost 0 bases, and 7 bases lay between the germline ends. In germline, CDR1 is KGHDR, CDR2 SFDVKD. This CDR3 spans 13 amino acids. The CDR3 coding sequence is TGTGCCACCAGAAAGACTAGCACAGATACGCAGTATTTT. It encodes CATRKTSTDTQYF.

The chain recombines TRBV2 with TRBJ1-3; 7 bases agree with TRBD1. The germline V gene has CDR1 SNHLY and CDR2 FYNNEI. The CDR3 loop spans 16 amino acids. After removal of 2 bases from V and 0 bases from J, the junction contained 4 bases not matched to a gene. The CDR3 spells CASSERDSRSGNTIYF. The CDR3 DNA reads TGTGCCAGCAGTGAACGGGACAGCCGCTCTGGAAACACCATATATTTT. Supplemented by reference TRBV2 and TRBJ1-3, the full variable domain reads EPEVTQTPSHQVTQMGQEVILRCVPISNHLYFYWYRQILGQKVEFLVSFYNNEISEKSEIFDDQFSVERPDGSNFTLKIRSTKLEDSAMYFCASSERDSRSGNTIYFGEGSWLTVV.

The V gene is TRBV27, the J gene TRBJ2-7; 8 positions agree with TRBD1. Trimming cost V 7 bases and J 7 bases; bases outside gene matches: 15. This CDR3 has 15 residues. The germline gives CDR1 MNHEY, CDR2 SMNVEV (reference sequence). The CDR3 reads CASKGSQTGVVEQYF. The CDR3 DNA sequence: TGTGCCAGCAAGGGTTCCCAGACAGGGGTTGTAGAGCAGTACTTC.

The chain is built from TRBV6-5 and TRBJ2-1; TRBD1 matches at 9 bases. The V gene's germline CDR1 is MNHEY and CDR2 SVGAGI. This CDR3 contains 15 residues. The V gene end was trimmed by 6 bases and the J gene end by 4 bases; junction bases not matched to a gene: 7. CDR3 region: CASRSGTGKYNEQFF. The DNA for the CDR3 is TGTGCCAGCAGGTCCGGGACAGGGAAATACAATGAGCAGTTCTTC.

The rearrangement uses TRBV24-1 and TRBJ1-1; 10 nucleotides line up with TRBD1. This CDR3 has 15 amino acids. Trimming at V came to 8 bases and at J to 3 bases, leaving 8 bases not matched to a gene. Per germline, CDR1 KGHDR and CDR2 SFDVKD. For the CDR3, the DNA is TGTGCCACCACCGACCCGGGGACAGGGGACACTGAAGCTTTCTTT. Amino acid sequence: CATTDPGTGDTEAFF.

The gene calls are TRBV7-2 and TRBJ2-3, with TRBD1 matching over 7 bases. The junction had 7 bases not matched to a gene; V was cut back by 3 bases and J by 1 base. This CDR3 region has 16 residues. Germline loops: CDR1 SGHTA, CDR2 FQGNSA. The CDR3 nucleotides are TGTGCCAGCAGCTTTAAAGGGGGCCTAGGCACAGATACGCAGTATTTT. Residues: CASSFKGGLGTDTQYF. The variable domain in full, with the rest retrieved from reference TRBV7-2 and TRBJ2-3, is GAGVSQSPSNKVTEKGKDVELRCDPISGHTALYWYRQSLGQGLEFLIYFQGNSAPDKSGLPSDRFSAERTGGSVSTLTIQRTQQEDSAVYLCASSFKGGLGTDTQYFGPGTRLTVL.

The chain joins TRBV3-1 (or the pseudogene TRBV3-2) to TRBJ1-2, with TRBD1 matching 8 bases. CDR3 size: 14 residues. Germline lookup yields CDR1 LGHDT and CDR2 YNNKEL (reference sequence). V trimming: 6 bases; J trimming: 8 bases; junction bases outside the gene matches: 11. DNA of the CDR3: TGTGCCAGCAGACCGCTTTCAGGGGGCCGCGGCTACACCTTC. It codes for CASRPLSGGRGYTF.

The chain recombines TRBV11-2 with TRBJ1-2; D is perhaps TRBD1 (5 bases). V dropped 6 bases and J dropped 7 bases, with 21 bases sitting between them. CDR1 SGHAT and CDR2 FQNNGV come from the germline V gene. The CDR3 runs 15 residues. The CDR3, as DNA: TGTGCCAGCAGTGTCCCGGGGGGGGTCTTTGGTGGCTACACCTTC. The encoded protein is CASSVPGGVFGGYTF.

The J gene is TRBJ2-1, the V gene TRBV5-1, with 7 positions matching TRBD1. With V trimmed by 0 bases and J by 7 bases, 4 bases remained unmatched. The CDR3 extends over 14 amino acids. CDR1 and CDR2 (germline): SGHRS, YFSETQ. For the CDR3, the DNA is TGCGCCAGCAGCTTGGAAGTCAGGGGGAATGAGCAGTTCTTC. Its translation: CASSLEVRGNEQFF. The full variable domain, in which reference TRBV5-1 and TRBJ2-1 provide the parts outside the CDR3, is KAGVTQTPRYLIKTRGQQVTLSCSPISGHRSVSWYQQTPGQGLQFLFEYFSETQRNKGNFPGRFSGRQFSNSRSEMNVSTLELGDSALYLCASSLEVRGNEQFFGPGTRLTVL.

The gene calls are TRBV5-1 and TRBJ2-7, with D unresolved. CDR3 length: 16 amino acids. Germline V gives CDR1 SGHRS, CDR2 YFSETQ. V dropped 0 bases and J dropped 0 bases, with 13 bases sitting between them. For the CDR3, the DNA is TGCGCCAGCAGCTTGGTCTTCCCAGGAATCTCCTACGAGCAGTACTTC. This translates into CASSLVFPGISYEQYF.

The chain carries TRBV2 and TRBJ1-5; the match to TRBD1 covers 9 bases. Per germline, CDR1 SNHLY and CDR2 FYNNEI. The CDR3 consists of 15 residues. J lost 2 bases, V lost 8 bases, and 7 bases had no gene match. CDR3 nucleotide sequence: TGTGCCAGCTCGGACAGGGGCAGTCGCAATCAGCCCCAGCATTTT. Translation: CASSDRGSRNQPQHF.

This clone was counted once. The gene calls are TRBV5-1 and TRBJ1-1, with TRBD1 identical over 9 bases. The CDR3 covers 14 residues. From germline, CDR1 is SGHRS and CDR2 YFSETQ. With V trimmed by 2 bases and J by 5 bases, 4 bases remained unmatched. For the CDR3, the DNA is TGCGCCAGCAGCTTTACAGGGGGCGGAACTGAAGCTTTCTTT. Translated, it gives CASSFTGGGTEAFF.

CDR3 DNA sequence: TGTGCCAGCAGTTTGAAGGGGCCCCATCGAGGAACTGAAGCTTTCTTT. Protein sequence: CASSLKGPHRGTEAFF. The chain uses TRBV6-5 and TRBJ1-1, with a tentative D call TRBD1 (5 bases). Trimming removed 4 bases from V and 5 bases from J, with 20 bases in between. CDR3 length: 16 amino acids. Germline-derived CDR1 and CDR2 are MNHEY and SVGAGI.

The chain has TRBV28 and TRBJ1-6; D remains ambiguous. Between the trimmed V and J ends, which lost 7 bases and 7 bases, there was a span of 23 bases. From germline, CDR1 is MDHEN and CDR2 SYDVKM. There are 17 residues in the CDR3. The CDR3 DNA reads TGTGCCAGCACCACCCTCACGGGAAGGGCTGTCAATTCACCCCTCCACTTT. Protein product: CASTTLTGRAVNSPLHF.

This rearrangement joins TRBV2 to TRBJ1-4; possible D gene TRBD1, 6 bases. CDR1 and CDR2 (germline): SNHLY, FYNNEI. V was shortened by 4 bases and J by 7 bases, with 13 bases between the two germline ends. The CDR3 has 14 amino acids. The CDR3 sequence is CASSVRGAGEKLFF. The DNA of the CDR3 is TGTGCCAGCAGTGTCCGGGGGGCCGGTGAAAAACTGTTTTTT. Based on the CDR3 plus reference TRBV2 and TRBJ1-4, the full variable domain is EPEVTQTPSHQVTQMGQEVILRCVPISNHLYFYWYRQILGQKVEFLVSFYNNEISEKSEIFDDQFSVERPDGSNFTLKIRSTKLEDSAMYFCASSVRGAGEKLFFGSGTQLSVL.

The chain combines TRBV18 with TRBJ1-6, with 12 bases identical to TRBD1. Trimming took 6 bases from V and 7 from J; bases not matched to a gene: 7. CDR3 length: 16 amino acids. The germline CDR1 and CDR2 sequences are KGHSH and LQKENI. DNA of the CDR3: TGTGCCAGCTCGTCCGGGACAGGGGGCGCGAATTCACCCCTCCACTTT. Protein product: CASSSGTGGANSPLHF.